What follows are 7 T cell receptor beta chains derived from one specimen sequenced in a study of blood T cell repertoires in COVID-19. Method: immunoSEQ multiplex PCR; TCRdb's copy keeps in-frame clones and lacks some. The sample contains about 130,000 clones, about four fifths of which appear only once. Sample: PBMCs or T cells enriched from blood (not recorded which). Receptors were obtained from a man aged 25 to 40 who had recovered from COVID-19.

The chain couples TRBV5-6 to TRBJ2-7; the match to TRBD1 covers 10 bases. This CDR3 is built from 15 residues. The germline V gene has CDR1 SGHDT and CDR2 YYEEEE. The J segment lost 1 base and the V segment lost 6 bases, leaving 7 bases of the junction unmatched. CDR3 DNA: TGTGCCAGCAACCTAAGGGGACAGGGGTCCTACGAGCAGTACGTC. The encoded protein is CASNLRGQGSYEQYV.

The J gene is TRBJ2-7, the V gene TRBV5-6; 7 bases are a match to TRBD2. The CDR3 extends over 15 amino acids. V lost 6 bases and J lost 3; bases outside the gene matches: 12. CDR1 and CDR2 (germline): SGHDT, YYEEEE. The CDR3, as DNA: TGTGCCAGCACCTCCGGGGGGAATGGGGACTACGAGCAGTACTTC. Its protein is CASTSGGNGDYEQYF.

The chain has TRBV5-1 and TRBJ2-3; possibly TRBD1 for D (5 bases). V gave up 1 base and J gave up 6 bases, with 15 bases separating them. Germline V gene sequence: CDR1 SGHRS, CDR2 YFSETQ. The CDR3 has 15 residues. Written as DNA, the CDR3 is TGCGCCAGCAGCTTGCCCCCCCCCGACAGTGATACGCAGTATTTT. It specifies CASSLPPPDSDTQYF.

The chain couples TRBV5-5 to TRBJ1-2; 7 bases align to TRBD1. V lost 0 bases to trimming and J lost 0 bases; unmatched junction nucleotides: 8. Looked up from germline, CDR1 is SGHKS and CDR2 is YYEKEE (reference sequence). The CDR3 extends over 17 amino acids. CDR3 bases: TGTGCCAGCAGCTTGGTACAGGGGTGGTCCGCTAACTATGGCTACACCTTC. Translation: CASSLVQGWSANYGYTF.

The gene calls are TRBV3-1 (or the pseudogene TRBV3-2) and TRBJ2-5, with 8 bases identical to TRBD2. The germline V gene encodes CDR1 LGHDT and CDR2 YNNKEL (reference sequence). V was pared by 4 bases and J by 1 base, with 5 bases of the junction left unmatched. The CDR3 covers 15 residues. CDR3 region: CASSRSGTSQETQYF. In DNA form, the CDR3 reads TGTGCCAGCAGCCGCTCCGGGACTAGCCAAGAGACCCAGTACTTC.

The V and J genes are TRBV4-1 and TRBJ2-7; 7 bases align to TRBD2. CDR1 and CDR2 (germline): MGHRA, YSYEKL. V shed 3 bases, J shed 5 bases, and the junction held 16 bases outside the gene matches. This CDR3 spans 17 amino acids. DNA for the CDR3: TGCGCCAGCAGCCAGGCTTTCGGCGGGGGTGGGTTCGACGAGCAGTACTTC. Translation gives CASSQAFGGGGFDEQYF.

The V call is TRBV5-1, the J call TRBJ1-2, with 9 positions matching TRBD1. From germline, CDR1 is SGHRS and CDR2 YFSETQ. CDR3 length: 16 amino acids. The J segment lost 6 bases and the V segment lost 0 bases, leaving 9 bases of the junction unmatched. This chain's CDR3 is CASSLAEDRGFDGYTF. CDR3 sequence (DNA): TGCGCCAGCAGCTTGGCCGAGGACAGGGGCTTTGATGGCTACACCTTC.